This TCR beta chain derives from a study of OX40 agonist ivuxolimab in advanced cancers. At the level of the study: A history of anti-PD-1, anti-PD-L1 or anti-CTLA-4 therapy was acceptable, and approximately 40% had some. A partial response was reached by three patients: one with hepatocellular carcinoma and two with cutaneous melanoma.

Systemic immunosuppression or autoimmune disease history was grounds to exclude patients. CDR1 is SGHVS and CDR2 is FQNEAQ in the germline V gene. The CDR3 covers 14 residues. The V end lost 5 bases, the J end lost 5 bases, and 10 bases lay between the germline ends. The protocol was immunoSEQ multiplex PCR, while the TCRdb copy is restricted to in-frame clones and leaves out a portion. Found here are roughly 80,000 clones, approximately 85% of them singletons; the top ten hold 0.5% to 0.7%. The sequence was obtained from an adult with an advanced solid tumor such as melanoma, head and neck, liver or kidney cancer. The chain links TRBV7-8 to TRBJ1-6; the D is unclear. The specimen was CD4+ or CD8+ T cells sorted from blood, collected in a trial of the OX40 agonist ivuxolimab. The CDR3 reads CASSGQKDNSPLHF. The CDR3 DNA is TGTGCCAGCAGCGGGCAGAAAGATAATTCACCCCTCCACTTT. The full variable domain, in which reference TRBV7-8 and TRBJ1-6 provide the parts outside the CDR3, is GAGVSQSPRYKVAKRGQDVALRCDPISGHVSLFWYQQALGQGPEFLTYFQNEAQLDKSGLPSDRFFAERPEGSVSTLKIQRTQQEDSAVYLCASSGQKDNSPLHFGNGTRLTVT.